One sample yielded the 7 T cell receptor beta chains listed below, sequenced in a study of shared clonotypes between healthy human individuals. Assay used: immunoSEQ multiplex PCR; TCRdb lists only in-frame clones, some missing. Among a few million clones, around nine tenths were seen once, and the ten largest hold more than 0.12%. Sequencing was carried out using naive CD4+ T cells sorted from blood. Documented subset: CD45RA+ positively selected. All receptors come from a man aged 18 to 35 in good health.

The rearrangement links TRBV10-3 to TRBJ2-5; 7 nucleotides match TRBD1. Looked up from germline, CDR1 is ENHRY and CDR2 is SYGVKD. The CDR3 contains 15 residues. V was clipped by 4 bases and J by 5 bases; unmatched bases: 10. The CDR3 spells CAISASQGDGETQYF. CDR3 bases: TGTGCCATCAGTGCTAGTCAGGGGGACGGGGAGACCCAGTACTTC.

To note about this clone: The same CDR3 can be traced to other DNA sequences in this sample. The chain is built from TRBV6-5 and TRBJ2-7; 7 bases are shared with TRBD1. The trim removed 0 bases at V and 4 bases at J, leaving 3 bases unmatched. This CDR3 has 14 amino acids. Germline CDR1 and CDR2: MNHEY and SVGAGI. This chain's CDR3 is CASSYSRTGYEQYF. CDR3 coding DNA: TGTGCCAGCAGTTACTCGCGGACAGGTTACGAGCAGTACTTC.

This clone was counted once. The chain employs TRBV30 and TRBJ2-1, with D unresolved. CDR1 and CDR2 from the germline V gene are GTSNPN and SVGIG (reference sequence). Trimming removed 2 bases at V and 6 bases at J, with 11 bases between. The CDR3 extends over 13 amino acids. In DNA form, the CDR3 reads TGTGCCTGGAGTACCGAAGCCTTCAATGAGCAGTTCTTC. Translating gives CAWSTEAFNEQFF.

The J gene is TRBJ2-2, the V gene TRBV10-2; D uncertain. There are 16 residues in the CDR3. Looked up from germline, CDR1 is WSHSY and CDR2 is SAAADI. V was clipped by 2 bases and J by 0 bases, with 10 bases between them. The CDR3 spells CASSETGFANTGELFF. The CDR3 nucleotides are TGCGCCAGCAGTGAGACCGGTTTTGCGAACACCGGGGAGCTGTTTTTT.

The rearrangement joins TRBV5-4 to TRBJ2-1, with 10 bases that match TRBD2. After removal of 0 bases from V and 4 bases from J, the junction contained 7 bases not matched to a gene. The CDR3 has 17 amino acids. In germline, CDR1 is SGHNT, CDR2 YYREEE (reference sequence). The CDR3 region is CASSLDGASGGYNEQFF. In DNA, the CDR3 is TGTGCCAGCAGCTTGGACGGGGCTAGCGGGGGATACAATGAGCAGTTCTTC. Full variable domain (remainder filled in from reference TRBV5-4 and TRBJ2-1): ETGVTQSPTHLIKTRGQQVTLRCSSQSGHNTVSWYQQALGQGPQFIFQYYREEENGRGNFPPRFSGLQFPNYSSELNVNALELDDSALYLCASSLDGASGGYNEQFFGPGTRLTVL.

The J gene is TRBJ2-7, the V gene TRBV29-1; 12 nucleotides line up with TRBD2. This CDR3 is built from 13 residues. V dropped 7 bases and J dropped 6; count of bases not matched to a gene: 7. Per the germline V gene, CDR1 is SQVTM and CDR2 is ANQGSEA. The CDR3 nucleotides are TGCAGCGCCGTGACTAGCGGGAGACCCGAGCAGTACTTC. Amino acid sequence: CSAVTSGRPEQYF.

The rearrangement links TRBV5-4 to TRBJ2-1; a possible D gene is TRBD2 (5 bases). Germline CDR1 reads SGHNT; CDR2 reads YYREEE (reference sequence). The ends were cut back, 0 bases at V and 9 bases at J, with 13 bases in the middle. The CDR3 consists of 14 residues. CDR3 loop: CASSLDLAIGEQFF. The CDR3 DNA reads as TGTGCCAGCAGCTTGGATCTAGCAATAGGTGAGCAGTTCTTC.